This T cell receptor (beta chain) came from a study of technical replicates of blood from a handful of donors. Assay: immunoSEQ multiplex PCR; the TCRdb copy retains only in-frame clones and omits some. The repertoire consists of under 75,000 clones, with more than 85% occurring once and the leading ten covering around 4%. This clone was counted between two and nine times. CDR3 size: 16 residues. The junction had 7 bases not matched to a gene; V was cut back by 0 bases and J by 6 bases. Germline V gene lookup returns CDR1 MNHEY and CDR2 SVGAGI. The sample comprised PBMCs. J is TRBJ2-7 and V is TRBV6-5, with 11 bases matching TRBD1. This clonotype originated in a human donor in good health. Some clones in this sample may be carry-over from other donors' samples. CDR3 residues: CASSYSTGDRGIEQYF. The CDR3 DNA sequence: TGTGCCAGCAGTTACTCGACTGGGGACAGGGGGATCGAGCAGTACTTC.